The table lists the clone carrying this T cell receptor beta chain with many counts. Its matching antigen is unknown. The germline and genes are mouse ones. Read data end 4 residues before the CDR3 end; the end is taken from the germline J gene. Pooled cells of cutaneous lymph node origin were sorted on CD4, CD8alpha, NKG2D, NKG2ACE and other markers. This sample is part of a study of CD8+ T cells in alopecia areata. Study observations and caveats: The study found higher clonality in lesional than normal scalp, especially in alopecia totalis/universalis.

Reverse transcription of extracted RNA yielded cDNA, which provided the sequencing template. The data were produced by immunoSEQ multiplex PCR, yet TCRdb's version contains in-frame clones alone and is incomplete. In total the sample includes some 6,000 clones, none of them seen once. This CDR3 is 13 amino acids long. Trimming cost V 6 bases and J 0 bases, with 9 bases left between them. CDR1 is SGHDT, CDR2 FRDEAV, per germline. The sequenced sample was CD8+ T cells sorted from a lymph node. This TCR came from a C3H/HeJ mouse with alopecia areata. Strain haplotype (MHC): H2-k. This chain connects TRBV14 to TRBJ1-1; D is perhaps TRBD1 (6 bases). The CDR3 here is CASTGTTNTEVFF. The CDR3 bases that were read are TGTGCCAGCACCGGGACAACAAACACA.